The clone carrying this T cell receptor beta chain occurred many times. The antigen is not known. This CDR3 is 16 amino acids long. The ends were cut back, 5 bases at V and 1 base at J, with 17 bases in the middle. The germline CDR1 and CDR2 sequences are SGHAT and FQNNGV. Building the TCR beta libraries relied on iRepertoire HTBI primers, and CDR3 regions underwent Arm-PCR. TCRdb called the multiplex PCR reads again in MiXCR, with one record for every CDR3 protein. The repertoire holds roughly 520,000 distinct CDR3 sequences, with more than 10% as singletons. These data come from a study of regulatory T cells in long-lasting Graves disease. Study as a whole: Antithyroid drug use was under 3 months in newly diagnosed Graves' patients. Regarding the study as a whole: Thyroid tissue was not sampled; only peripheral blood was. New patients shared 750 to 1,000 public clonotypes, and persistent patients shared more, with over 2,500. The small sample size may have reduced accuracy.

Time point defined: newly diagnosed GD, antithyroid drugs for less than 3 months. PBMC RNA was the source of the TCR library. These data are also associated with another study on T cells in Graves' hyperthyroidism and ophthalmopathy.

The chain joins TRBV11-2 to TRBJ2-5, with a tentative D call TRBD2 (5 bases). The sequence came from a woman in her thirties with Graves disease. Sequences were derived from peripheral blood mononuclear cells (PBMCs), sampled at new diagnosis, from a patient treated with antithyroid drugs. The CDR3 is CASSDRGRIFQETQYF. DNA for the CDR3: TGTGCCAGCAGCGATCGAGGGCGCATCTTCCAAGAGACCCAGTACTTC.